A selection of T cell receptor beta chains follows, all from one sample in a study of T-cell reconstitution after alpha-beta-depleted transplantation in children. Via MiXCR, TCRdb re-called the PCR reads, giving one row per CDR3 protein. The sample shows nearly 550,000 distinct CDR3 sequences, around 19% of them seen only once. The sample in question was PBMCs from the stem cell graft donor, obtained from the stem cell graft. Receptor source: a human donor who donated a stem cell graft to a child with acute lymphoblastic leukemia. Both conserved end residues are part of each CDR3. The order of the fields is D gene, J gene, V gene, clone size, CDR3 DNA, CDR3 protein. A D gene is named only where the DNA matches it firmly. Some rows mark clone size as missing; the rest say once, few, many or name a class of expanded clone.

-,TRBJ2-7,TRBV13,-,TGTGCCAGCAGCTTATTGAGAAGCTCCTACGAGCAGTACTTC,CASSLLRSSYEQYF
-,TRBJ2-2,TRBV9,few,TGTGCCAGCAGCGTAACTGGCGGGGAGCTGTTTTTT,CASSVTGGELFF
-,TRBJ2-5,TRBV5-6,few,TGTGCCAGCAGCTTGGGCAGCCTATCAAAGACCCAGTACTTC,CASSLGSLSKTQYF
TRBD2,TRBJ2-2,TRBV19,-,TGTGCCAGTAAGCTAGCGGGAGGGAACACCGGGGAGCTGTTTTTT,CASKLAGGNTGELFF
TRBD2,TRBJ2-1,TRBV12-3/TRBV12-4,-,TGTGCCAGCAGCCCTTATACTAGCGGGCTATACAATGAGCAGTTCTTC,CASSPYTSGLYNEQFF
TRBD2,TRBJ2-1,TRBV7-9,few,TGTGCCAGCAGCTCGACCAGACTAGCGATGGATGAGCAGTTCTTC,CASSSTRLAMDEQFF
-,TRBJ2-5,TRBV6-1,few,TGTGCCAGCAGCCAGGACGTACAAGAGACCCAGTACTTC,CASSQDVQETQYF
TRBD2,TRBJ2-7,TRBV5-1,few,TGCGCCAGCAGCTTAGAACTAGCGGGAAACGAGCAGTACTTC,CASSLELAGNEQYF
TRBD1,TRBJ2-2,TRBV18,few,TGTGCCAGCTCACCGAGGACAGGGTCCTGGACCGGGGAGCTGTTTTTT,CASSPRTGSWTGELFF
-,TRBJ2-1,TRBV27,many,TGTGCCAGCAGTTTAACCGGAGGCTACAATGAGCAGTTCTTC,CASSLTGGYNEQFF
-,TRBJ1-1,TRBV12-3/TRBV12-4,-,TGTGCCAGCAGTTTTATAAGGGAGAGGGGGGGGAACACTGAAGCTTTCTTT,CASSFIRERGGNTEAFF
-,TRBJ1-1,TRBV6-2/TRBV6-3,-,TGTGCCAGCAGTTACGTGTCAGGGAGTGCTGAAGCTTTCTTT,CASSYVSGSAEAFF
-,TRBJ1-5,TRBV5-1,few,TGCGCCAGCAGCTTGGGCGGCCTCAATCAGCCCCAGCATTTT,CASSLGGLNQPQHF
TRBD1,TRBJ1-5,TRBV5-5,many,TGTGCCAGCAGCTTGGTACAGGGGGGACAGCCCCAGCATTTT,CASSLVQGGQPQHF
-,TRBJ2-1,TRBV5-1,few,TGCGCCAGCAGCTTGGAAAGAGGTGGCAATGAGCAGTTCTTC,CASSLERGGNEQFF
TRBD2,TRBJ2-1,TRBV9,-,TGTGCCAGCAGCCCCGAGGGACTAGCGGGAGAAAATGAGCAGTTCTTC,CASSPEGLAGENEQFF
TRBD2,TRBJ2-3,TRBV7-2,few,TGTGCCAGCAGTTTGCGATTCGGACTAGCGGGAAGCACAGATACGCAGTATTTT,CASSLRFGLAGSTDTQYF
-,TRBJ2-1,TRBV6-2/TRBV6-3,-,TGTGCCAGCAGTTTTTTCTCCAATGAGCAGTTCTTC,CASSFFSNEQFF
-,TRBJ2-2,TRBV4-1,few,TGCGCCAGCAGCTCTTCCCCCCCGAAGCTGTTTTTT,CASSSSPPKLFF
-,TRBJ1-2,TRBV12-3/TRBV12-4,few,TGTGCCAGCAGTAACCTCTATGGCTACACCTTC,CASSNLYGYTF
TRBD1,TRBJ1-1,TRBV12-3/TRBV12-4,-,TGTGCCAGCAGTCCGGGACAGGGGATGCGGACTGAAGCTTTCTTT,CASSPGQGMRTEAFF
-,TRBJ1-2,TRBV20-1,-,TGCAGTGCTAGAGGCCCGAGTCAGGGATCGGATGGCTACACCTTC,CSARGPSQGSDGYTF
TRBD1,TRBJ1-1,TRBV7-3,few,TGTGCCAGCAGCTTGGGGACAGGGGGCCGTTTTGGCACTGAAGCTTTCTTT,CASSLGTGGRFGTEAFF
-,TRBJ2-7,TRBV5-4,-,TGTGCCAGCAGTTGGGACGGGAACTCCTACGAGCAGTACTTC,CASSWDGNSYEQYF
-,TRBJ1-1,TRBV6-5,-,TGTGCCAGCAGTTACTCACAGGGTATGAACACTGAAGCTTTCTTT,CASSYSQGMNTEAFF
-,TRBJ2-2,TRBV11-2,-,TGTGCCAGCAGAGTTAGTTCAGGGACCGGGGAGCTGTTTTTT,CASRVSSGTGELFF
TRBD1,TRBJ2-5,TRBV6-1,-,TGTGCCAGCAGCCCATACGACAGGGCCGAGACCCAGTACTTC,CASSPYDRAETQYF
-,TRBJ1-1,TRBV18,-,TGTGCCAGCTCACTGACAGGCCCCGACACTGAAGCTTTCTTT,CASSLTGPDTEAFF
-,TRBJ2-7,TRBV5-6,-,TGTGCCAGCAGCTTCTATTCCCCGGACCCCTCCTACGAGCAGTACTTC,CASSFYSPDPSYEQYF
-,TRBJ1-2,TRBV20-1,-,TGCAGTGCTAGAGATAGGAATAACTATGGCTACACCTTC,CSARDRNNYGYTF
-,TRBJ2-1,TRBV15,few,TGTGCCACCAGACAAGTAGCGGACCTCTCCTACAATGAGCAGTTCTTC,CATRQVADLSYNEQFF
-,TRBJ1-2,TRBV5-1,few,TGCGCCAGCAGCTTGGGCGCACGGGAAAACTATGGCTACACCTTC,CASSLGARENYGYTF
-,TRBJ1-2,TRBV5-1,few,TGCGCCAGCAGCTTGCTAAGCGCTAACTATGGCTACACCTTC,CASSLLSANYGYTF
-,TRBJ1-1,TRBV19,-,TGTGCCAGCAGCCCGGGAGGCAGGGTGCCTGAAGCTTTCTTT,CASSPGGRVPEAFF
-,TRBJ2-3,TRBV15,few,TGTGCCACCAGCAGAGAACAGGTACTAGCCGGAGATACGCAGTATTTT,CATSREQVLAGDTQYF
TRBD1,TRBJ1-3,TRBV25-1,few,TGTGCCAGCAGCCATACAGGGGGTTGGAGAAACACCATATATTTT,CASSHTGGWRNTIYF
TRBD2,TRBJ2-2,TRBV2,-,TGTGCCAGCAGTGCCCTAGCGGGGGTGGAGGTGCTGTTTTTT,CASSALAGVEVLFF
-,TRBJ2-5,TRBV4-2,few,TGTGCCAGCAGCCAGGGAACAGGGTTAGGAGAGACCCAGTACTTC,CASSQGTGLGETQYF
TRBD1,TRBJ2-5,TRBV7-2,few,TGTGCCAGCAGCGTAATGACAGGGGCCAGTCAAGAGACCCAGTACTTC,CASSVMTGASQETQYF
-,TRBJ2-1,TRBV12-3/TRBV12-4,-,TGTGCCAGCAGTTTGGGGCGCTTTGACTACAATGAGCAGTTCTTC,CASSLGRFDYNEQFF
TRBD1,TRBJ2-2,TRBV20-1,once,TGCAGTGCTAGAGGGCAGGGGGCCGGGGAGCTGTTTTTT,CSARGQGAGELFF
-,TRBJ2-2,TRBV7-9,few,TGTGCCAGCAGCTTACCTTATAGCACCGGGGAGCTGTTTTTT,CASSLPYSTGELFF
-,TRBJ2-7,TRBV18,-,TGTGCCAGCTCACCACGGATCCGACAGACTTACTACGAGCAGTACTTC,CASSPRIRQTYYEQYF
TRBD2,TRBJ2-5,TRBV15,-,TGTGCCACCAGCAGAGGACTAGCGGGAGTCCAAGAGACCCAGTACTTC,CATSRGLAGVQETQYF
TRBD2,TRBJ2-1,TRBV6-1,few,TGTGCCAGCAGCCCGGGACTAGCGGACGCCTCCTACAATGAGCAGTTCTTC,CASSPGLADASYNEQFF
TRBD1,TRBJ2-7,TRBV15,many,TGTGCCACCAGCAGAGGCAGGGGGTCCTACGAGCAGTACTTC,CATSRGRGSYEQYF